This T cell receptor beta chain is from a study of radiation and T cells in renal cell carcinoma. Using immunoSEQ multiplex PCR, the repertoire was profiled, and TCRdb retains in-frame clones only, with some absent. Altogether tens of thousands of clones are present, roughly four fifths being singletons, with the ten largest covering 6.5% to 8%. Regarding time point: blood 2 weeks post-SBRT. The treatment here: 15 Gy SBRT to primary tumor, nephrectomy 4 weeks later. Radiation-treated patients gave blood at baseline, week 2 and week 4. V lost 2 bases, J lost 0 bases, and 10 bases lay in between. CDR1 and CDR2 from the germline V gene are SQVTM and ANQGSEA. There are 14 residues in the CDR3. Remarks on this clone: Its antigen is not identified.

General study results and limits: Top tumor clonotypes rose in blood 2 weeks post-radiation, then contracted.

Sequenced here: blood, sampled from a patient whose treatment included radiotherapy and nephrectomy. This receptor was identified in a man in his sixties with renal cell carcinoma. This chain connects TRBV29-1 to TRBJ1-2; D is possibly TRBD1 (5 bases). The CDR3 DNA follows: TGCAGCGTTGAAACGACAGCCTCTAACTATGGCTACACCTTC. Translated: CSVETTASNYGYTF.